This passage covers 15 T cell receptor beta chains from one sample sequenced in a study of early T cells in non-severe SARS-CoV-2 infection. Via MiXCR, TCRdb re-called the 5' RACE reads, giving one row per CDR3 protein. The sample contains 55,000 or so distinct CDR3 sequences, roughly an eighth of which appear only once. The sample consisted of whole blood. These receptor sequences come from an adult who was a healthcare worker with PCR-confirmed SARS-CoV-2 infection or an uninfected control (not recorded which).

This clonotype was counted ten times or more. The chain joins TRBV15 to TRBJ1-4; D uncertain. The CDR3 spans 16 residues. Germline-derived CDR1 and CDR2 are LNHNV and YYDKDF (reference sequence). V lost 1 base and J lost 7, with 16 bases in between. The CDR3: CATSRGGLLAGEKLFF. CDR3 nucleotide sequence: TGTGCCACCAGCAGAGGAGGACTACTCGCCGGTGAAAAACTGTTTTTT.

This clonotype was found a few times. The chain couples TRBV12-3 or TRBV12-4 to TRBJ2-7; 12 bases map to TRBD2. CDR3 length: 16 residues. The ends lost 0 bases at V and 4 bases at J; junction bases unmatched: 4. CDR3 coding DNA: TGTGCCAGCAGTTTAGCGCTAGCGGGGGGGAGGTACGAGCAGTACTTC. Protein sequence: CASSLALAGGRYEQYF.

This clonotype was seen only a few times. This rearrangement joins TRBV29-1 to TRBJ2-6, with D uncertain. Germline assignment: CDR1 SQVTM and CDR2 ANQGSEA. CDR3 size: 12 residues. Trimming shortened V by 5 bases and J by 1 base, and 3 bases separated the two germline ends. This CDR3 reads CSVKSGANVLTF. In nucleotides, the CDR3 is TGCAGCGTTAAATCTGGGGCCAACGTCCTGACTTTC.

This clonotype appeared many times. CDR3 amino acids: CASSPTGEETQYF. The CDR3 nucleotides are TGTGCCAGCAGTCCCACAGGGGAAGAGACCCAGTACTTC. The rearrangement uses TRBV5-5 and TRBJ2-5; TRBD1 matches 7 bases. The CDR3 covers 13 residues. V lost 5 bases to trimming and J lost 3 bases; unmatched junction nucleotides: 4. Germline CDR1 is SGHKS and CDR2 is YYEKEE (reference sequence). Full variable domain (remainder filled in from reference TRBV5-5 and TRBJ2-5): DAGVTQSPTHLIKTRGQQVTLRCSPISGHKSVSWYQQVLGQGPQFIFQYYEKEERGRGNFPDRFSARQFPNYSSELNVNALLLGDSALYLCASSPTGEETQYFGPGTRLLVL.

The chain couples TRBV16 to TRBJ2-1, with TRBD1 identical over 7 bases. Germline V gene sequence: CDR1 KGHSY, CDR2 FQNENV. There are 15 residues in the CDR3. With 1 base clipped from V and 8 bases from J, the junction kept 8 bases outside the gene matches. As DNA, the CDR3 is TGTGCCAGCAGCCAATGGGCAGGGGGAAACCATGAGCAGTTCTTC. As protein: CASSQWAGGNHEQFF.

CDR3 sequence (DNA): TGTGCCAGCAGCCGGGGGGTCTCCTACAATGAGCAGTTCTTC. Translating it yields CASSRGVSYNEQFF. The chain joins TRBV12-3 or TRBV12-4 to TRBJ2-1; 7 bases align to TRBD2. The CDR3 length is 14 residues. J gave up 0 bases and V 6 bases, and 2 bases lay outside the gene matches.

In its sample, this clonotype was seen once. The chain is built from TRBV3-1 and TRBJ2-3, with TRBD2 matching 8 bases. This CDR3 has 17 amino acids. The ends lost 2 bases at V and 3 bases at J; junction bases unmatched: 10. The germline CDR1 and CDR2 sequences are LGHDT and YNNKEL (reference sequence). CDR3 coding DNA: TGTGCCAGCAGCCAATCCGGGCAGCGGGGGACAACAGATACGCAGTATTTT. Translating it yields CASSQSGQRGTTDTQYF.

The rearrangement uses TRBV11-2 and TRBJ1-5; 9 nucleotides align to TRBD1. There are 16 residues in the CDR3. Germline assignment: CDR1 SGHAT and CDR2 FQNNGV. Trimming took 3 bases from V and 3 from J; bases not matched to a gene: 6. The CDR3 protein is CASSLGDRAVNQPQHF. DNA of the CDR3: TGTGCCAGCAGCTTGGGGGACAGGGCCGTCAATCAGCCCCAGCATTTT.

V is TRBV29-1 and J is TRBJ2-5; possibly TRBD2 for D (6 bases). Germline V CDR1 and CDR2: SQVTM, ANQGSEA. Trimming removed 5 bases at V and 5 bases at J, with 6 bases between. This CDR3 region has 10 residues. The CDR3, as DNA: TGCAGCGTTCGGGAGGAGACCCAGTACTTC. This codes for CSVREETQYF.

The chain is built from TRBV3-1 and TRBJ2-1, with no clear D. V was shortened by 1 base and J by 6 bases, with 10 bases between the two germline ends. The CDR3 loop spans 14 amino acids. From germline, CDR1 is LGHDT and CDR2 YNNKEL (reference sequence). Here the CDR3 DNA reads TGTGCCAGCAGCCAAGTATTGAGAGTCAATGAGCAGTTCTTC. Protein: CASSQVLRVNEQFF.

This clonotype was recorded many times. This chain uses TRBV6-1 with TRBJ1-6; D is uncertain. V lost 1 base to trimming and J lost 11 bases, with 3 bases between them. The CDR3 spans 11 residues. CDR1 and CDR2 (germline): MNHNS, SASEGT. In DNA form, the CDR3 reads TGTGCCAGCAGTGAAGGGACACCCCTCCACTTT. Its protein is CASSEGTPLHF.

This clonotype was seen many times. The V and J genes are TRBV14 and TRBJ1-5, with no clear D. CDR3 length: 12 residues. From germline, CDR1 is SGHDN and CDR2 FVKESK. V was cut by 3 bases and J by 0 bases, with 0 bases left in between. CDR3 sequence: CASSHSNQPQHF. CDR3 in DNA: TGTGCCAGCAGCCATAGCAATCAGCCCCAGCATTTT.

This clonotype was detected a few times. This rearrangement joins TRBV28 to TRBJ1-1, with D hard to call. Germline V gene lookup returns CDR1 MDHEN and CDR2 SYDVKM. CDR3 length: 12 residues. The germline V and J ends were trimmed by 5 bases and 1 base, with 5 bases remaining between them. The CDR3, as DNA: TGTGCCAGCAGTCCACCGAACACTGAAGCTTTCTTT. Protein product: CASSPPNTEAFF.

J is TRBJ2-3 and V is TRBV29-1, with TRBD2 identical over 7 bases. V shed 7 bases, J shed 0 bases, and the junction held 4 bases outside the gene matches. Germline CDR1 and CDR2: SQVTM and ANQGSEA. This CDR3 has 13 amino acids. CDR3 residues: CSGWGGSTDTQYF. CDR3 DNA: TGCAGCGGCTGGGGGGGGAGCACAGATACGCAGTATTTT.

The V and J genes are TRBV7-9 and TRBJ1-5; D gene ambiguous. V lost 4 bases and J lost 1, with 8 bases in between. Germline-derived CDR1 and CDR2 are SEHNR and FQNEAQ (reference sequence). The CDR3 sequence is 14 residues long. The CDR3 spells CASSSDSSNQPQHF. CDR3 in DNA: TGTGCCAGCAGCTCAGACTCCAGCAATCAGCCCCAGCATTTT.